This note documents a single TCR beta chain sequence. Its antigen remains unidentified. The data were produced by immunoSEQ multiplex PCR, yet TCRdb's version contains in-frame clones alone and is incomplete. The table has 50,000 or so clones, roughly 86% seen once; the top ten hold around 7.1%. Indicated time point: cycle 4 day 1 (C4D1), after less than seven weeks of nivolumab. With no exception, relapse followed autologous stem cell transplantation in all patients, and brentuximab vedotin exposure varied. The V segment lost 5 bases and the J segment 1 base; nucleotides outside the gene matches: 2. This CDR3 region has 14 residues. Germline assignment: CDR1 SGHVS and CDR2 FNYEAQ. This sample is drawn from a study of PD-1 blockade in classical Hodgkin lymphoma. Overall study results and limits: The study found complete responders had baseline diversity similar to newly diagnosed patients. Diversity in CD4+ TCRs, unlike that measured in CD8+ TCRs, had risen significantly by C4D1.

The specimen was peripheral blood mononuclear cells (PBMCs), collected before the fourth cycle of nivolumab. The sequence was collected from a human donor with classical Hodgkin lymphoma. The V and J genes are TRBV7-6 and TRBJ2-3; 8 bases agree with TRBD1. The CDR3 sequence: CASSGQGGTDTQYF. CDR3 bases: TGTGCCAGCAGCGGACAGGGAGGCACAGATACGCAGTATTTT.